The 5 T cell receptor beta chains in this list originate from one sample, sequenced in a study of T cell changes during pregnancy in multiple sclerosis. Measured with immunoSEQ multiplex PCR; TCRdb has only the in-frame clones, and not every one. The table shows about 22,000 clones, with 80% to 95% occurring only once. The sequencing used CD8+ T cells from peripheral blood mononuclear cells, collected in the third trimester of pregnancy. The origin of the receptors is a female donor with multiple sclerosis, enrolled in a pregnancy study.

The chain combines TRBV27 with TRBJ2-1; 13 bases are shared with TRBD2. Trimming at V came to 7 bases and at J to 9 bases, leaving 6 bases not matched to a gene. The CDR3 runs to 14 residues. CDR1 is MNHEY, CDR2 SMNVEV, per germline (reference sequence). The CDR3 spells CASTTSGGAGEQFF. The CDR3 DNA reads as TGTGCCAGCACCACTAGCGGGGGGGCAGGTGAGCAGTTCTTC.

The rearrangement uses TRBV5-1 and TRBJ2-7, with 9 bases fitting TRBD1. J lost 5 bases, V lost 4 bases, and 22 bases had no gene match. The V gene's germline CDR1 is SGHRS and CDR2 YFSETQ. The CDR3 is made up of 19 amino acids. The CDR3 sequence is CASSLSTYRVEDRGNEQYF. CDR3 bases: TGCGCCAGCAGCCTGTCCACATACCGGGTAGAGGACAGGGGAAACGAGCAGTACTTC.

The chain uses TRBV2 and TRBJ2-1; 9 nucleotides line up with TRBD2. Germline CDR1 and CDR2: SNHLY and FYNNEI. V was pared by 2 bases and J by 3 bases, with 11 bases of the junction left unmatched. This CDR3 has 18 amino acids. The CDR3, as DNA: TGTGCCAGCAGTGAACTTTTCGCGGGGGGGCCCTTCTACAATGAGCAGTTCTTC. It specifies CASSELFAGGPFYNEQFF.

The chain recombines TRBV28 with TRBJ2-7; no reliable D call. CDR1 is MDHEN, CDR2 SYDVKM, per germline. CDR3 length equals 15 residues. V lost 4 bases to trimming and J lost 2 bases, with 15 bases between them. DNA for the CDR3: TGTGCCAGCAGTTACGGTGTCGGCGGTGCCTACGAGCAGTACTTC. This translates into CASSYGVGGAYEQYF. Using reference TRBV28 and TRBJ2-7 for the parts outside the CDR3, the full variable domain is DVKVTQSSRYLVKRTGEKVFLECVQDMDHENMFWYRQDPGLGLRLIYFSYDVKMKEKGDIPEGYSVSREKKERFSLILESASTNQTSMYLCASSYGVGGAYEQYFGPGTRLTVT.

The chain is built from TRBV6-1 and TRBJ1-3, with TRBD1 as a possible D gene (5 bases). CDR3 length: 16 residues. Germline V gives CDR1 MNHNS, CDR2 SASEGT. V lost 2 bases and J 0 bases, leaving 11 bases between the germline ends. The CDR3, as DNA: TGTGCCAGCAGTGAATGGGGCATGTACTCTGGAAACACCATATATTTT. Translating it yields CASSEWGMYSGNTIYF.